This T cell receptor (beta chain) was captured by sequencing in a study of blood T cell repertoires in COVID-19. The assay was immunoSEQ multiplex PCR, and TCRdb's table has in-frame clones only and misses some. The table includes 200,000 to 300,000 clones, more than 75% detected once. The TCR was taken from a woman between 50 and 59 years old who had recovered from COVID-19. Sequenced sample: PBMCs or T cells enriched from blood (not recorded which).

The CDR3, as DNA: TGTGCCAGCAGCCTACAGGGGGTTGTGGATTCACCCCTCCACTTT. Protein sequence: CASSLQGVVDSPLHF. The J gene is TRBJ1-6, the V gene TRBV5-4; 8 positions match TRBD1. This CDR3 region has 15 residues. The germline V gene encodes CDR1 SGHNT and CDR2 YYREEE (reference sequence). Unmatched junction bases numbered 8, after V lost 4 bases and J lost 8 bases.